The present TCR beta chain was sequenced within a study of cytomegalovirus exposure and HLA in healthy donors. Notes on the study in general: DRB1 had the most TCR associations and HLA-C the fewest, a later analysis found, with rates varying by HLA locus. Later analysis suggested most CMV-associated TCR beta chains were HLA-restricted.

A multiplex PCR was run with 60 Vbeta primers and 13 Jbeta primers. Repertoires were generated with immunoSEQ multiplex PCR, while TCRdb's copy carries only in-frame clones and drops some. The sample carries about 170,000 clones, approximately 81% recorded once. This clone was seen just once. Its target is not known. The sequencing sample was made of PBMCs. This sequence originates from a male donor in good health and CMV-seronegative.

The DNA of the CDR3 is TGTGCCAGCAGCCTACGGACTAGCGGGGGACTCAATGAGCAGTTCTTC. Translating it yields CASSLRTSGGLNEQFF. J is TRBJ2-1 and V is TRBV7-8; 13 bases are a match to TRBD2. CDR3 length: 16 amino acids. CDR1 is SGHVS, CDR2 FQNEAQ, per germline. Trimming at V came to 5 bases and at J to 6 bases, leaving 7 bases not matched to a gene.